This T cell receptor beta chain was documented in a study of technical replicates of blood from a handful of donors. Using immunoSEQ multiplex PCR, the repertoire was profiled, and TCRdb retains in-frame clones only, with some absent. The sample has more than 90,000 clones, nearly 97% seen once. Trimming removed 0 bases from V and 5 bases from J, with 2 bases in between. CDR3 size: 12 residues. CDR1 MGHDK and CDR2 SYGVNS come from the germline V gene. The chain uses TRBV25-1 and TRBJ1-3; no clear D. The clonotype originates from a human donor in good health. Sequencing was carried out using T cells isolated from PBMCs. The CDR3 loop reads CASSEYRNTIYF. CDR3 bases: TGTGCCAGCAGTGAATACAGAAACACCATATATTTT.